These 29 T cell receptor beta chains originate from one sample sequenced in a study of T cell changes during pregnancy in multiple sclerosis. Method: immunoSEQ multiplex PCR; TCRdb's copy keeps in-frame clones and lacks some. The repertoire includes 50,000 or so clones, approximately 90% of them detected once, and more than 0.3% sits in the top ten. The material was CD4+ T cells from peripheral blood mononuclear cells, obtained before pregnancy. All receptors come from a female donor with multiple sclerosis, enrolled in a pregnancy study.

The chain uses TRBV6-5 and TRBJ2-7, with 7 bases matching TRBD1. In germline, CDR1 is MNHEY, CDR2 SVGAGI. This CDR3 spans 15 amino acids. J lost 0 bases, V lost 0 bases, and 2 bases had no gene match. This CDR3 reads CASSYSRDSSYEQYF. The CDR3 DNA reads TGTGCCAGCAGTTACTCGAGGGACAGCTCCTACGAGCAGTACTTC.

This rearrangement joins TRBV5-1 to TRBJ2-2, with D maybe TRBD2 (6 bases). V lost 4 bases, J lost 1 base, and 17 bases lay in between. The CDR3 is 17 amino acids. Germline lookup yields CDR1 SGHRS and CDR2 YFSETQ. CDR3 nucleotide sequence: TGCGCCAGCAGCCCTGGCTATGGGGGGATGAACACCGGGGAGCTGTTTTTT. Its protein product is CASSPGYGGMNTGELFF.

The rearrangement links TRBV6-5 to TRBJ2-1; TRBD2 agrees at 8 bases. The junction had 6 bases not matched to a gene; V was cut back by 2 bases and J by 6 bases. Germline assignment: CDR1 MNHEY and CDR2 SVGAGI. The CDR3 totals 15 residues. The CDR3 spells CASSYRGGRTNEQFF. The CDR3 nucleotides read TGTGCCAGCAGTTACCGGGGGGGGCGAACCAATGAGCAGTTCTTC.

This chain uses TRBV29-1 with TRBJ2-1; 10 bases line up with TRBD2. This CDR3 spans 15 amino acids. V dropped 1 base and J dropped 3; count of bases not matched to a gene: 3. Germline CDR1 is SQVTM and CDR2 is ANQGSEA. CDR3 DNA sequence: TGCAGCGTTGAAGGCCTAGCGGGAGTCTACAATGAGCAGTTCTTC. Residues: CSVEGLAGVYNEQFF.

The chain joins TRBV7-9 to TRBJ1-1; 7 bases fit TRBD1. Germline-derived CDR1 and CDR2 are SEHNR and FQNEAQ (reference sequence). The length of the CDR3 is 14 residues. V lost 1 base to trimming and J lost 1 base; unmatched junction nucleotides: 0. The CDR3 nucleotides are TGTGCCAGCAGCTTAGGGGACAGGAACACTGAAGCTTTCTTT. It yields the protein CASSLGDRNTEAFF. Using reference TRBV7-9 and TRBJ1-1 for the parts outside the CDR3, the full variable domain is DTGVSQNPRHKITKRGQNVTFRCDPISEHNRLYWYRQTLGQGPEFLTYFQNEAQLEKSRLLSDRFSAERPKGSFSTLEIQRTEQGDSAMYLCASSLGDRNTEAFFGQGTRLTVV.

The chain recombines TRBV2 with TRBJ2-1; 10 nucleotides agree with TRBD2. Germline V CDR1 and CDR2: SNHLY, FYNNEI. The CDR3 loop spans 19 amino acids. Trimming removed 6 bases from V and 1 base from J; junction bases left unmatched: 15. The CDR3 protein is CASSPGPAGGPRSYNEQFF. The CDR3 DNA is TGTGCCAGCAGCCCAGGGCCAGCGGGAGGGCCTAGGTCCTACAATGAGCAGTTCTTC.

The rearrangement links TRBV27 to TRBJ1-3; TRBD1 is a possible D gene (5 bases). This CDR3 has 17 amino acids. Germline V gene lookup returns CDR1 MNHEY and CDR2 SMNVEV (reference sequence). V lost 4 bases and J lost 0, with 16 bases in between. The CDR3 DNA is TGTGCCAGCAGTTCGGGGGAGGGTCCCCACTCTGGAAACACCATATATTTT. It encodes CASSSGEGPHSGNTIYF.

The chain is built from TRBV9 and TRBJ2-3, with 11 bases lining up with TRBD2. With V trimmed by 3 bases and J by 5 bases, 8 bases remained unmatched. Per the germline V gene, CDR1 is SGDLS and CDR2 is YYNGEE. The CDR3 covers 16 residues. The CDR3 protein is CASSEQLAGAQDTQYF. Written as DNA, the CDR3 is TGTGCCAGCAGCGAACAACTAGCGGGAGCGCAAGATACGCAGTATTTT.

The gene calls are TRBV29-1 and TRBJ2-7; 8 positions match TRBD1. Germline-derived CDR1 and CDR2 are SQVTM and ANQGSEA. V lost 0 bases and J lost 7; bases outside the gene matches: 8. The CDR3 is made up of 14 amino acids. The CDR3 region is CSVEDPDRVKEQYF. The CDR3 region has the DNA TGCAGCGTTGAAGATCCGGACAGGGTGAAGGAGCAGTACTTC.

V and J are TRBV29-1 and TRBJ1-1; possibly TRBD1 for D (6 bases). This CDR3 region has 14 residues. The V end was cut by 5 bases, the J end by 8 bases, with 21 bases between. Germline V gene lookup returns CDR1 SQVTM and CDR2 ANQGSEA. The CDR3 spells CSVYRDTTSQEAFF. In nucleotides, the CDR3 is TGCAGCGTTTATCGGGACACCACATCCCAGGAAGCTTTCTTT.

The chain couples TRBV11-2 to TRBJ2-1; D possibly corresponds to TRBD2 (5 bases). There are 16 residues in the CDR3. Germline lookup yields CDR1 SGHAT and CDR2 FQNNGV. The V end was cut by 4 bases, the J end by 3 bases, with 16 bases between. The CDR3 loop reads CASSSPRGGLYNEQFF. CDR3 DNA: TGTGCCAGCAGCTCCCCGAGAGGCGGGCTCTACAATGAGCAGTTCTTC.

This clone appeared a single time. The J gene is TRBJ2-3, the V gene TRBV11-3; no reliable D call. The CDR3 spans 14 residues. Germline V gene sequence: CDR1 SGHNT, CDR2 YENEEA. V dropped 5 bases and J dropped 0 bases, with 9 bases sitting between them. CDR3: CASSSSPSTDTQYF. The DNA of the CDR3 is TGTGCCAGCAGCAGTAGTCCTAGCACAGATACGCAGTATTTT.

The chain is built from TRBV4-1 and TRBJ2-7; TRBD1 agrees at 8 bases. V gave up 1 base and J gave up 1 base; unmatched junction bases: 9. This CDR3 contains 17 residues. CDR1 is MGHRA and CDR2 is YSYEKL in the germline V gene. The CDR3 nucleotides read TGCGCCAGCAGCCAAGGTCCTCGGAGACAGGGGTCCTACGAGCAGTACTTC. It translates to CASSQGPRRQGSYEQYF.

The rearrangement links TRBV6-5 to TRBJ2-7; D may be TRBD1 (6 bases). The CDR3 is 14 residues long. Germline V gene sequence: CDR1 MNHEY, CDR2 SVGAGI. V gave up 6 bases and J gave up 2 bases, with 14 bases separating them. CDR3: CASSPLTGTYEQYF. Here the CDR3 DNA reads TGTGCCAGCAGCCCCTTGACAGGCACCTACGAGCAGTACTTC.

The chain recombines TRBV5-1 with TRBJ2-2; D might be TRBD2 (5 bases). The ends were cut back, 1 base at V and 4 bases at J, with 8 bases in the middle. The germline gives CDR1 SGHRS, CDR2 YFSETQ. CDR3 length: 14 amino acids. For the CDR3, the DNA is TGCGCCAGCAGCTTGCTAGAGGGCACCGGGGAGCTGTTTTTT. It codes for CASSLLEGTGELFF.

The chain joins TRBV5-1 to TRBJ2-1; 7 bases line up with TRBD2. The CDR3 consists of 16 residues. The V and J ends lost 4 bases and 6 bases, in that order; junction bases with no gene match: 13. Germline CDR1 SGHRS, CDR2 YFSETQ. The CDR3 nucleotides read TGCGCCAGCAGCCCGGGCTGGCGGGAGTTCGGCAATGAGCAGTTCTTC. It yields the protein CASSPGWREFGNEQFF.

The chain joins TRBV19 to TRBJ2-3, with 7 bases matching TRBD2. Trimming at V came to 4 bases and at J to 3 bases, leaving 4 bases not matched to a gene. The CDR3 has 14 residues. The germline V gene encodes CDR1 LNHDA and CDR2 SQIVND (reference sequence). CDR3 sequence reads: CASSNLRETDTQYF. CDR3 in DNA: TGTGCCAGTAGTAATTTGCGGGAGACAGATACGCAGTATTTT.

This clone was seen repeatedly, ten times or more. The chain joins TRBV7-2 to TRBJ2-1; 7 bases match TRBD2. The germline V gene has CDR1 SGHTA and CDR2 FQGNSA. V shed 5 bases, J shed 5 bases, and the junction held 12 bases outside the gene matches. The CDR3 length is 16 residues. The CDR3 sequence: CASSPGAGAQDNEQFF. CDR3 DNA sequence: TGTGCCAGCAGCCCCGGGGCGGGAGCTCAGGACAATGAGCAGTTCTTC.

The V and J genes are TRBV5-6 and TRBJ1-2, with a tentative D call TRBD1 (5 bases). CDR3 size: 14 residues. The V end lost 7 bases, the J end lost 4 bases, and 17 bases lay between the germline ends. The germline gives CDR1 SGHDT, CDR2 YYEEEE. The chain's CDR3 is CASSPRGVLYGYTF. The CDR3 coding sequence is TGTGCCAGCTCCCCCCGGGGGGTACTCTATGGCTACACCTTC. Variable domain in full (rest from reference TRBV5-6 and TRBJ1-2): DAGVTQSPTHLIKTRGQQVTLRCSPKSGHDTVSWYQQALGQGPQFIFQYYEEEERQRGNFPDRFSGHQFPNYSSELNVNALLLGDSALYLCASSPRGVLYGYTFGSGTRLTVV.

The chain is built from TRBV6-1 and TRBJ2-7; 11 bases agree with TRBD2. The CDR3 sequence is 15 residues long. Germline loops: CDR1 MNHNS, CDR2 SASEGT. Trimming removed 6 bases from V and 0 bases from J; junction bases left unmatched: 4. The DNA for the CDR3 is TGTGCCAGCAGCCCGACTAGCGGGGCCTCCTACGAGCAGTACTTC. Protein: CASSPTSGASYEQYF.

This chain links TRBV30 with TRBJ2-7; 9 bases match TRBD2. This CDR3 comprises 14 residues. The germline gives CDR1 GTSNPN, CDR2 SVGIG (reference sequence). J was trimmed by 5 bases and V by 4 bases; bases with no gene match: 9. The CDR3 loop reads CAWTSGIPPDEQYF. In DNA form, the CDR3 reads TGTGCCTGGACTAGCGGGATTCCCCCCGACGAGCAGTACTTC.

V usage is TRBV28 and J usage is TRBJ2-4; 12 bases are a match to TRBD1. Germline V lookup: CDR1 MDHEN, CDR2 SYDVKM. The CDR3 loop spans 18 amino acids. With 3 bases clipped from V and 2 bases from J, the junction kept 8 bases outside the gene matches. The CDR3 is CASSLRDRGLSSKNIQYF. In nucleotides, the CDR3 is TGTGCCAGCAGTTTGCGGGACAGGGGGCTTTCATCCAAAAACATTCAGTACTTC.

The V gene is TRBV5-1, the J gene TRBJ1-2; 7 bases are shared with TRBD1. CDR3 length: 14 amino acids. Germline V gene data show CDR1 as SGHRS and CDR2 as YFSETQ. V dropped 4 bases and J dropped 3; count of bases not matched to a gene: 6. For the CDR3, the DNA is TGCGCCAGCAGCCTGGAAACAGGGGACTATGGCTACACCTTC. It encodes CASSLETGDYGYTF. Full variable domain (missing parts from reference TRBV5-1 and TRBJ1-2): KAGVTQTPRYLIKTRGQQVTLSCSPISGHRSVSWYQQTPGQGLQFLFEYFSETQRNKGNFPGRFSGRQFSNSRSEMNVSTLELGDSALYLCASSLETGDYGYTFGSGTRLTVV.

The chain employs TRBV5-1 and TRBJ1-2; D perhaps matches TRBD1 (5 bases). Germline V gene data show CDR1 as SGHRS and CDR2 as YFSETQ. This CDR3 comprises 14 residues. The ends were cut back, 3 bases at V and 5 bases at J, with 14 bases in the middle. The CDR3 DNA reads TGCGCCAGCAGCTCCCCGGGGGAAGAGTATGGCTACACCTTC. Protein product: CASSSPGEEYGYTF.

V and J are TRBV5-1 and TRBJ2-2; 7 bases match TRBD2. Germline V gene lookup returns CDR1 SGHRS and CDR2 YFSETQ. This CDR3 comprises 17 residues. V lost 4 bases and J lost 0; bases outside the gene matches: 9. DNA of the CDR3: TGCGCCAGCAGCCGGGTATTAGCGGGCCCGAACACCGGGGAGCTGTTTTTT. This codes for CASSRVLAGPNTGELFF. The variable domain in full, with the rest retrieved from reference TRBV5-1 and TRBJ2-2, is KAGVTQTPRYLIKTRGQQVTLSCSPISGHRSVSWYQQTPGQGLQFLFEYFSETQRNKGNFPGRFSGRQFSNSRSEMNVSTLELGDSALYLCASSRVLAGPNTGELFFGEGSRLTVL.

The chain has TRBV6-6 and TRBJ1-5, with D perhaps matching TRBD1 (5 bases). The V end lost 6 bases, the J end lost 3 bases, and 6 bases lay between the germline ends. The CDR3 is 12 amino acids. In germline, CDR1 is MNHNY, CDR2 SVGAGI (reference sequence). CDR3 in DNA: TGTGCCAGCAGGACAGTCAATCAGCCCCAGCATTTT. Its translation is CASRTVNQPQHF.

V gene TRBV27 combines with J gene TRBJ2-7, with 10 bases fitting TRBD1. After removal of 5 bases from V and 0 bases from J, the junction contained 16 bases not matched to a gene. The CDR3 is made up of 19 amino acids. Germline V gene data show CDR1 as MNHEY and CDR2 as SMNVEV (reference sequence). CDR3 DNA: TGTGCCAGCAGTCCAAGACAGGGGGCCTTTACCTTCTCCTCCTACGAGCAGTACTTC. It codes for CASSPRQGAFTFSSYEQYF.

The chain couples TRBV4-2 to TRBJ2-2; 9 nucleotides agree with TRBD1. Per the germline V gene, CDR1 is LGHNA and CDR2 is YNFKEQ. This CDR3 has 15 residues. V was clipped by 4 bases and J by 9 bases; unmatched bases: 9. The CDR3 nucleotides read TGTGCCAGCAGCCTTCGACAGGGGGAGTCGAGGGAGCTGTTTTTT. It translates to CASSLRQGESRELFF.

The chain recombines TRBV5-1 with TRBJ2-1; 8 nucleotides align to TRBD2. Germline V gene lookup returns CDR1 SGHRS and CDR2 YFSETQ. This CDR3 comprises 18 residues. J was trimmed by 0 bases and V by 2 bases; bases with no gene match: 10. CDR3 residues: CASSLLAVDPYSYNEQFF. As DNA, the CDR3 is TGCGCCAGCAGCTTACTAGCGGTAGACCCCTACTCCTACAATGAGCAGTTCTTC.